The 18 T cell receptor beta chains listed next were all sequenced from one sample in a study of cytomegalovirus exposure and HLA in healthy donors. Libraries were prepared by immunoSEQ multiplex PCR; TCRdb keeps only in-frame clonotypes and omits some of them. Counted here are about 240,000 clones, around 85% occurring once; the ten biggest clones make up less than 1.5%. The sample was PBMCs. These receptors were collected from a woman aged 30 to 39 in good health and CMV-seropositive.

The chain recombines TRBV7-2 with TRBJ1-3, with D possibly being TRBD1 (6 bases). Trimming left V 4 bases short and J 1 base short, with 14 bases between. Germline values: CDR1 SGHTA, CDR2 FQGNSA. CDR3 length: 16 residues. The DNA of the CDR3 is TGTGCCAGCAGCTACCGTAAAACAGGGTCTGGAAACACCATATATTTT. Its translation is CASSYRKTGSGNTIYF.

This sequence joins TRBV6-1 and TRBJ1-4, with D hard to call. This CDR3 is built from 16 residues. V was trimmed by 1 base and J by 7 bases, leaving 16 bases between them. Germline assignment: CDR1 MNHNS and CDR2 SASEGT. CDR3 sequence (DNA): TGTGCCAGCAGTGAAGTCCTATTGTCAGGTGGTGAAAAACTGTTTTTT. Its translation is CASSEVLLSGGEKLFF.

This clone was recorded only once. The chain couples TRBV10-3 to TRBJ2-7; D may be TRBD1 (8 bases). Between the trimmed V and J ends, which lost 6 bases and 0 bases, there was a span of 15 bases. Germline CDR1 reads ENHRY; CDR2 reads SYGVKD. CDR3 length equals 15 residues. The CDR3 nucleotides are TGTGCCATCAGCGGGACAGGCGGGAGCTCCTACGAGCAGTACTTC. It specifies CAISGTGGSSYEQYF.

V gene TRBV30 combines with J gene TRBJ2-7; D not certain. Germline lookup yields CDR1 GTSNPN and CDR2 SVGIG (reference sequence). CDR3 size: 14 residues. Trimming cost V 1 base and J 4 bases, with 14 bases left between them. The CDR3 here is CAWSAVSPRYEQYF. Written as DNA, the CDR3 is TGTGCCTGGAGTGCGGTCAGTCCGCGGTACGAGCAGTACTTC.

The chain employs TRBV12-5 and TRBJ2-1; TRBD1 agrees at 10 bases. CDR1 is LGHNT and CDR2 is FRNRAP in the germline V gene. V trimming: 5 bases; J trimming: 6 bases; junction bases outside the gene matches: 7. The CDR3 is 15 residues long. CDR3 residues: CASGRGQGFPNEQFF. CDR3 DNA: TGTGCTAGTGGTCGGGGACAGGGGTTTCCCAATGAGCAGTTCTTC.

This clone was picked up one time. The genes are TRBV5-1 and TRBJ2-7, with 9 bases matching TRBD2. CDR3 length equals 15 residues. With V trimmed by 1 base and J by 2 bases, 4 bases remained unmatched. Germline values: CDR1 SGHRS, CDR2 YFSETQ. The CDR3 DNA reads TGCGCCAGCAGCTTGTATGCGGGAGGGACCTACGAGCAGTACTTC. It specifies CASSLYAGGTYEQYF.

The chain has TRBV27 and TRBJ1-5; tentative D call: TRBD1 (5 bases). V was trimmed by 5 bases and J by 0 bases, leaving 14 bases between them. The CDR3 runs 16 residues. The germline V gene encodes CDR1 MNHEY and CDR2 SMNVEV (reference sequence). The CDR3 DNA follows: TGTGCCAGCAGTCCACTCGGGGGAACTAGCAATCAGCCCCAGCATTTT. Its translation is CASSPLGGTSNQPQHF.

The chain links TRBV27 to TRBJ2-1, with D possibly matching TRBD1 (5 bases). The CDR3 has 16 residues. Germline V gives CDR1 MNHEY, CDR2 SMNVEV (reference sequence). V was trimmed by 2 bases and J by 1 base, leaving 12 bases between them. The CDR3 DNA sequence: TGTGCCAGCAGTTTACTGGGGCTGAGGTCCTACAATGAGCAGTTCTTC. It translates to CASSLLGLRSYNEQFF.

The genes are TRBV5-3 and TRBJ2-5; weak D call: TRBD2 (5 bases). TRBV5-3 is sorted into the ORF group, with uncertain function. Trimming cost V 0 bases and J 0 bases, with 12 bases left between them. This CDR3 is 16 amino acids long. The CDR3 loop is CARSLEPRGYQETQYF. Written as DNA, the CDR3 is TGTGCCAGAAGCTTGGAACCTAGAGGGTACCAAGAGACCCAGTACTTC.

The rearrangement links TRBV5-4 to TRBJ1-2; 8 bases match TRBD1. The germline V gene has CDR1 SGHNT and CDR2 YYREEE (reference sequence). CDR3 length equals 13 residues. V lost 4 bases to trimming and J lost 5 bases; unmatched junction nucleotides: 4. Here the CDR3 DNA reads TGTGCCAGCAGCCCGGACAGGGCATATGGCTACACCTTC. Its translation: CASSPDRAYGYTF.

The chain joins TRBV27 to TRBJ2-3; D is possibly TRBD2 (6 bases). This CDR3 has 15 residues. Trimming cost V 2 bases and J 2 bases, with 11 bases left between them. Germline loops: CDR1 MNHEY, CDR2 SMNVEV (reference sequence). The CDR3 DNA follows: TGTGCCAGCAGTTTAGGGCGGGAAACCACAGATACGCAGTATTTT. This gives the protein CASSLGRETTDTQYF.

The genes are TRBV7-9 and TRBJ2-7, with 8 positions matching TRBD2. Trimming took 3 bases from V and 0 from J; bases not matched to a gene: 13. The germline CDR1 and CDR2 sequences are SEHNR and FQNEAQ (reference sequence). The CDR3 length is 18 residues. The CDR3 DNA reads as TGTGCCAGCAGCTTCGGGCTAGCGGGTGCCGAGCCCTCCTACGAGCAGTACTTC. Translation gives CASSFGLAGAEPSYEQYF.

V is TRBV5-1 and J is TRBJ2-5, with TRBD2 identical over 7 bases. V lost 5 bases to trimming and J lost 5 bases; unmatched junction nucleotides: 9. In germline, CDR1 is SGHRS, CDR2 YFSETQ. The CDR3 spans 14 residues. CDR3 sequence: CASSRGGVLETQYF. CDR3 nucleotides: TGCGCCAGCAGTCGCGGGGGAGTGCTGGAGACCCAGTACTTC.

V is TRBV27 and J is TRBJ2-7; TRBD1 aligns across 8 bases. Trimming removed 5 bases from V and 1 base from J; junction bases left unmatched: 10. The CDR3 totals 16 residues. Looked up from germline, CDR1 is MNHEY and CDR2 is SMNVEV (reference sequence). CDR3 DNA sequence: TGTGCCAGCAGTGCCCTGGGGGACAGGAGATCCTACGAGCAGTACTTC. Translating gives CASSALGDRRSYEQYF.

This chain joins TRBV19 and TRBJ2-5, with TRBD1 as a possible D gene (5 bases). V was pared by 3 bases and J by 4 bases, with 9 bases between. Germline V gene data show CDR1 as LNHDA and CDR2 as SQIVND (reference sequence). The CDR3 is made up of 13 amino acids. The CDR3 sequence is CASSIRQGETQYF. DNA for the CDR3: TGTGCCAGTAGTATTCGGCAGGGAGAGACCCAGTACTTC.

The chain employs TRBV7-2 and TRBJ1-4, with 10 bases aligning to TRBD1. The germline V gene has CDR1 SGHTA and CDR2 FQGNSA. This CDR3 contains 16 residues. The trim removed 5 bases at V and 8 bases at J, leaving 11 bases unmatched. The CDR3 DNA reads TGTGCCAGCAGCCGCCGGGACAGGGGTGCGGGGGAAAAACTGTTTTTT. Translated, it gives CASSRRDRGAGEKLFF. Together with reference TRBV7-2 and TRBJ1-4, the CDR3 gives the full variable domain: GAGVSQSPSNKVTEKGKDVELRCDPISGHTALYWYRQSLGQGLEFLIYFQGNSAPDKSGLPSDRFSAERTGGSVSTLTIQRTQQEDSAVYLCASSRRDRGAGEKLFFGSGTQLSVL.

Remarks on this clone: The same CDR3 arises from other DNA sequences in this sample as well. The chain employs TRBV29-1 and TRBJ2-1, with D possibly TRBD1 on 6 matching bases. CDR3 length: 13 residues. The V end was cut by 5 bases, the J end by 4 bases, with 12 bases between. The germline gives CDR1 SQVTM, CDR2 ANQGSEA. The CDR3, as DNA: TGCAGCGTTCGGCAGGGGCCTTACAATGAGCAGTTCTTC. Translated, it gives CSVRQGPYNEQFF.

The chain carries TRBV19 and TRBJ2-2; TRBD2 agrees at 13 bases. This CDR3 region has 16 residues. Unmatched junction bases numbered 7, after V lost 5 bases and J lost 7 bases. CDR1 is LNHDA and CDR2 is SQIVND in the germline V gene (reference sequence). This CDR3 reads CASSPKGLAGDGELFF. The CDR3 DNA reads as TGTGCCAGTAGTCCGAAAGGACTAGCGGGAGACGGGGAGCTGTTTTTT.